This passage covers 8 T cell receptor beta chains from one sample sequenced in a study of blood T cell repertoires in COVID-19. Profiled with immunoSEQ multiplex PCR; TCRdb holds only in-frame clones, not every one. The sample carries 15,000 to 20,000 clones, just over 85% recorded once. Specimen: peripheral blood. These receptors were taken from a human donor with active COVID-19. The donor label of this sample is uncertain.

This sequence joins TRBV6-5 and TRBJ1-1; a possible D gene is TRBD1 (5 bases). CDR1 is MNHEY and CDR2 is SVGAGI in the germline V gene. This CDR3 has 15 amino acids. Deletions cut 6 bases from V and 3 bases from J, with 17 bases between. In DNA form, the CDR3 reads TGTGCCAGCAGGGCAGAATGGGGGAGGGACACTGAAGCTTTCTTT. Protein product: CASRAEWGRDTEAFF.

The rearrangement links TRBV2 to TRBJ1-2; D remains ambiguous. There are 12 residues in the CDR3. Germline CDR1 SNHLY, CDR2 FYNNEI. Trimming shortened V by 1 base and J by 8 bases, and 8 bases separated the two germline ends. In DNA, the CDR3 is TGTGCCAGCAGTGAAGTTGGGCGCGGCTACACCTTC. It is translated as CASSEVGRGYTF.

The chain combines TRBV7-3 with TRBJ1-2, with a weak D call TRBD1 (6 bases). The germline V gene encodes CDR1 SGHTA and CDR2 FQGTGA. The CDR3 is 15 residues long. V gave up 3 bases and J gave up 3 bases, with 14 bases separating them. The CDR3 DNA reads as TGTGCCAGCAGCTTTAACCCGGACAGCGACTATGGCTACACCTTC. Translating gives CASSFNPDSDYGYTF.

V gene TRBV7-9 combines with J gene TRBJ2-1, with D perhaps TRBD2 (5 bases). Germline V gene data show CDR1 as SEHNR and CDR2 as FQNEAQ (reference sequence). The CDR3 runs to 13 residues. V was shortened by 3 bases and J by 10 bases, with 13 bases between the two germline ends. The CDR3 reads CASSLFGVREQFF. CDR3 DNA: TGTGCCAGCAGCTTGTTCGGGGTGCGAGAGCAGTTCTTC.

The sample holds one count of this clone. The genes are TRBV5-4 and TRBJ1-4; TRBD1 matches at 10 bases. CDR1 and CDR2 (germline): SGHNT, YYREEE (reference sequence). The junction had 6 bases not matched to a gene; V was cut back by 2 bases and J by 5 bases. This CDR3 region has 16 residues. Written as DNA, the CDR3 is TGTGCCAGCAGCTTAGGTGTGACAGGGGGCAATGAAAAACTGTTTTTT. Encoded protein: CASSLGVTGGNEKLFF.

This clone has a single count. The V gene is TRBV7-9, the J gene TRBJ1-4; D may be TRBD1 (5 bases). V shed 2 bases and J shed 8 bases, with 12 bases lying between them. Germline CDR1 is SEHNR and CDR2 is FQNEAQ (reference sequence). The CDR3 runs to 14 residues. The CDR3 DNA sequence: TGTGCCAGCAGCTTAATCGGGGGGAAGGAAAAACTGTTTTTT. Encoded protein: CASSLIGGKEKLFF. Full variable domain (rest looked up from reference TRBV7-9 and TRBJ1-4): DTGVSQNPRHKITKRGQNVTFRCDPISEHNRLYWYRQTLGQGPEFLTYFQNEAQLEKSRLLSDRFSAERPKGSFSTLEIQRTEQGDSAMYLCASSLIGGKEKLFFGSGTQLSVL.

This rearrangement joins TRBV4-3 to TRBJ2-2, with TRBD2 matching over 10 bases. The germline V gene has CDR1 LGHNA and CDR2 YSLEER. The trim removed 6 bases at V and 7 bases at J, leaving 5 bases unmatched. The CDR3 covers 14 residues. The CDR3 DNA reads TGCGCCAGCAGATATGGGACTAGCGTCGGGGAGCTGTTTTTT. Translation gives CASRYGTSVGELFF.

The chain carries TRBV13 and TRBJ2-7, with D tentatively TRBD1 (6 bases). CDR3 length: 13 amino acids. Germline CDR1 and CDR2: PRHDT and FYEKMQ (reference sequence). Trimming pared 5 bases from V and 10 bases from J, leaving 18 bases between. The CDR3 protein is CASSLPGQLGQYF. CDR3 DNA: TGTGCCAGCAGCCTACCAGGACAGTTGGGCCAGTACTTC.